The 19 T cell receptor beta chains below were found in one sample sequenced in a study of cytomegalovirus exposure and HLA in healthy donors. It was with 60 Vbeta and 13 Jbeta primers that the PCR ran. Sequencing was performed with immunoSEQ multiplex PCR; in TCRdb, only in-frame clones are kept and a portion is missing. The table lists under 250,000 clones, more than 75% of them singletons. The sample consisted of PBMCs. These receptors were collected from a human donor in good health.

The chain uses TRBV6-5 and TRBJ2-5, with 8 bases lining up with TRBD1. The CDR3 totals 16 residues. Germline lookup yields CDR1 MNHEY and CDR2 SVGAGI. V lost 4 bases and J lost 7; bases outside the gene matches: 14. The CDR3 loop reads CASSSLGTGGRWTQYF. DNA of the CDR3: TGTGCCAGCAGTTCATTAGGGACAGGTGGCAGGTGGACCCAGTACTTC.

The chain combines TRBV18 with TRBJ2-1, with D tentatively TRBD1 (7 bases). The CDR3 sequence is 16 residues long. V gave up 0 bases and J gave up 3 bases, with 12 bases separating them. Germline V gene lookup returns CDR1 KGHSH and CDR2 LQKENI. Written as DNA, the CDR3 is TGTGCCAGCTCACCACCGGGTCAGGGGGGCTACAATGAGCAGTTCTTC. It translates to CASSPPGQGGYNEQFF.

The CDR3 reads CASSEGTSITYEQYF. CDR3 bases: TGTGCCAGCAGTGAAGGGACTAGCATAACCTACGAGCAGTACTTC. This chain connects TRBV2 to TRBJ2-7; 8 nucleotides match TRBD2. After removal of 1 base from V and 2 bases from J, the junction contained 4 bases not matched to a gene. The CDR3 sequence is 15 residues long. CDR1 SNHLY and CDR2 FYNNEI come from the germline V gene.

CDR3 amino acids: CASSTGQGVEEKLFF. CDR3 in DNA: TGCGCCAGCAGCACCGGACAGGGGGTCGAGGAAAAACTGTTTTTT. The chain carries TRBV5-1 and TRBJ1-4; TRBD1 matches 10 bases. Trimming removed 4 bases from V and 8 bases from J; junction bases left unmatched: 8. The CDR3 contains 15 residues. Germline CDR1 reads SGHRS; CDR2 reads YFSETQ.

This clone appeared once. This chain joins TRBV10-3 and TRBJ2-1, with TRBD1 matching 10 bases. Germline assignment: CDR1 ENHRY and CDR2 SYGVKD. The CDR3 contains 14 residues. With V trimmed by 10 bases and J by 7 bases, 10 bases remained unmatched. The CDR3 protein is CATVGDRGQNEQFF. DNA of the CDR3: TGTGCCACCGTAGGGGACAGGGGCCAAAATGAGCAGTTCTTC.

For this clone: At one of its ends the junction is not consistent with the germline gene, which may arise from a read error. The gene calls are TRBV7-9 and TRBJ2-5; TRBD1 agrees at 10 bases. CDR1 and CDR2 from the germline V gene are SEHNR and FQNEAQ (reference sequence). This CDR3 has 15 amino acids. The CDR3 nucleotides are TGTTCCAGCAGCTTAGGGACAGGGGTTGATGAGACCCAGTACTTC. Amino acids: CSSSLGTGVDETQYF.

V usage is TRBV10-1 and J usage is TRBJ2-1, with D possibly being TRBD2 (6 bases). The CDR3 consists of 15 residues. Trimming removed 4 bases from V and 5 bases from J, with 15 bases in between. Germline V gene sequence: CDR1 WNHNN, CDR2 SYGVQD (reference sequence). The CDR3 loop is CASSAGGVGNNEQFF. As DNA, the CDR3 is TGCGCCAGCAGTGCTGGAGGGGTCGGCAACAATGAGCAGTTCTTC.

This sequence joins TRBV7-9 and TRBJ2-7; D might be TRBD2 (6 bases). Trimming shortened V by 6 bases and J by 5 bases, and 11 bases separated the two germline ends. CDR1 is SEHNR and CDR2 is FQNEAQ in the germline V gene (reference sequence). The CDR3 has 12 amino acids. The CDR3 is CASRGGVHEQYF. CDR3 in DNA: TGTGCCAGCAGGGGCGGGGTCCACGAGCAGTACTTC.

This clone was counted a single time. This chain connects TRBV5-1 to TRBJ2-3; D is perhaps TRBD1 (7 bases). This CDR3 comprises 17 residues. Trimming removed 0 bases at V and 1 base at J, with 15 bases between. Germline lookup yields CDR1 SGHRS and CDR2 YFSETQ. CDR3 in amino acids: CASSLGPGGGRTDTQYF. The CDR3 DNA sequence: TGCGCCAGCAGCTTGGGCCCTGGAGGGGGCCGCACAGATACGCAGTATTTT.

The chain is built from TRBV9 and TRBJ2-1; 10 nucleotides agree with TRBD2. Germline CDR1 and CDR2: SGDLS and YYNGEE. The J segment lost 3 bases and the V segment lost 6 bases, leaving 6 bases of the junction unmatched. This CDR3 has 15 amino acids. CDR3 coding DNA: TGTGCCAGCACCAAAACTAGCGGGAACTACAATGAGCAGTTCTTC. The encoded protein is CASTKTSGNYNEQFF.

This clone was seen a handful of times. The chain is built from TRBV6-1 and TRBJ1-1; 8 positions match TRBD1. The V gene's germline CDR1 is MNHNS and CDR2 SASEGT. V shed 6 bases and J 1 base; nucleotides not matched to a gene: 7. This CDR3 region has 15 residues. The CDR3 region has the DNA TGTGCCAGCAGGAGCACCGGGACAGGGAACACTGAAGCTTTCTTT. Its protein product is CASRSTGTGNTEAFF.

The chain has TRBV10-1 and TRBJ2-7; D possibly corresponds to TRBD1 (5 bases). Germline CDR1 reads WNHNN; CDR2 reads SYGVQD (reference sequence). The CDR3 sequence is 14 residues long. Trimming took 6 bases from V and 4 from J, leaving 16 bases between them. The CDR3 region has the DNA TGCGCCAGCAGCGGAGACAGACTCCGATACGAGCAGTACTTC. The encoded protein is CASSGDRLRYEQYF.

On this clone: The limits of the CDR3 on the DNA are not certain, so only TCRdb's listed CDR3 is given. This chain uses TRBV5-5 with TRBJ1-2. Germline lookup yields CDR1 SGHKS and CDR2 YYEKEE (reference sequence). The CDR3 totals 13 residues, both ends included. CDR3 residues: CASSLEDFGRGAF.

This clone was recorded once. This chain connects TRBV9 to TRBJ2-5, with 7 bases aligning to TRBD1. The length of the CDR3 is 15 residues. V was pared by 4 bases and J by 0 bases, with 6 bases of the junction left unmatched. The V gene's germline CDR1 is SGDLS and CDR2 YYNGEE. CDR3 in amino acids: CASSTTGKYQETQYF. CDR3 nucleotides: TGTGCCAGCAGCACGACAGGGAAGTACCAAGAGACCCAGTACTTC.

The rearrangement uses TRBV5-4 and TRBJ1-1; 7 positions match TRBD1. V shed 6 bases and J 7 bases; nucleotides not matched to a gene: 9. The CDR3 is made up of 13 amino acids. The germline gives CDR1 SGHNT, CDR2 YYREEE (reference sequence). CDR3 DNA sequence: TGTGCCAGCAACGGAGGGGGCGCGGGTGAAGCTTTCTTT. Translating gives CASNGGGAGEAFF.

This chain links TRBV6-6 with TRBJ2-4; D uncertain. CDR1 is MNHNY, CDR2 SVGAGI, per germline (reference sequence). The length of the CDR3 is 14 residues. The V end lost 6 bases, the J end lost 0 bases, and 9 bases lay between the germline ends. The CDR3 is CASRPQVAKNIQYF. The CDR3 nucleotides are TGTGCCAGCAGGCCCCAGGTAGCCAAAAACATTCAGTACTTC.

This clone was recorded a few times. The rearrangement links TRBV9 to TRBJ2-3; TRBD2 is a possible D gene (6 bases). Trimming took 2 bases from V and 6 from J, leaving 13 bases between them. The germline gives CDR1 SGDLS, CDR2 YYNGEE. CDR3 length: 14 residues. CDR3 DNA: TGTGCCAGCAGCGTGAGGGGACTCGTGGATACGCAGTATTTT. As protein: CASSVRGLVDTQYF.

In its sample, this clone was seen a few times. The J gene is TRBJ1-1, the V gene TRBV18; D possibly corresponds to TRBD1 (6 bases). This CDR3 has 15 amino acids. The V end lost 2 bases, the J end lost 0 bases, and 10 bases lay between the germline ends. Germline loops: CDR1 KGHSH, CDR2 LQKENI. The CDR3 is CASSPTDRMNTEAFF. In DNA, the CDR3 is TGTGCCAGCTCACCAACCGACAGGATGAACACTGAAGCTTTCTTT.

The chain combines TRBV28 with TRBJ1-2; TRBD1 might be the D (6 bases). The CDR3 is 15 amino acids. Trimming left V 4 bases short and J 5 bases short, with 17 bases between. Germline V CDR1 and CDR2: MDHEN, SYDVKM. In DNA form, the CDR3 reads TGTGCCAGCAGTTCCAGCCAGGGGTTGCGGTATGGCTACACCTTC. It yields the protein CASSSSQGLRYGYTF.